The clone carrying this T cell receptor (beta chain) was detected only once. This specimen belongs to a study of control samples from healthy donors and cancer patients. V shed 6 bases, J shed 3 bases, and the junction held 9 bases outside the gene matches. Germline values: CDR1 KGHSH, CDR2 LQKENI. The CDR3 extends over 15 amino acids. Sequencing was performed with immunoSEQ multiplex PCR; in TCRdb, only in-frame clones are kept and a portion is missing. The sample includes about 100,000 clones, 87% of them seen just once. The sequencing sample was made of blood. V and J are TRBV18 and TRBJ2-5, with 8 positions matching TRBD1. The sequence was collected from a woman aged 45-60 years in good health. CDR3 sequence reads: CASSNDRGREETQYF. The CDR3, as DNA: TGTGCCAGCTCCAACGACAGGGGACGAGAAGAGACCCAGTACTTC.